The 13 T cell receptor beta chains reported below all come from one sample, sequenced in a study of blood T cell repertoires in COVID-19. Data came from immunoSEQ multiplex PCR; TCRdb stores just in-frame clones and leaves some out. The sample gives about 140,000 clones, approximately 85% of which show up once; less than 4% is in the top ten. The sequenced sample consisted of PBMCs or T cells enriched from blood (not recorded which). These receptors were obtained from a woman in her forties or fifties with acute COVID-19.

This chain links TRBV7-9 with TRBJ1-2; perhaps TRBD1 as D (5 bases). Germline values: CDR1 SEHNR, CDR2 FQNEAQ (reference sequence). This CDR3 region has 11 residues. V was clipped by 6 bases and J by 8 bases, with 10 bases between them. DNA for the CDR3: TGTGCCAGCAGAAGACAGAGGGGCTACACCTTC. It translates to CASRRQRGYTF.

V and J are TRBV5-1 and TRBJ1-4; a weak D match, TRBD1 (5 bases). The CDR3 spans 14 residues. V lost 3 bases to trimming and J lost 5 bases, with 11 bases between them. The germline gives CDR1 SGHRS, CDR2 YFSETQ. Written as DNA, the CDR3 is TGCGCCAGCAGCTGGGGGGTTTCGAATGAAAAACTGTTTTTT. This translates into CASSWGVSNEKLFF.

This chain links TRBV11-3 with TRBJ2-1; 9 positions agree with TRBD2. Losses at the gene ends were 3 bases for V and 0 bases for J; bases not matched to a gene: 3. The CDR3 runs to 16 residues. Looked up from germline, CDR1 is SGHNT and CDR2 is YENEEA. The CDR3 spells CASSFLSGSSYNEQFF. In DNA, the CDR3 is TGTGCCAGCAGCTTCCTTAGCGGGAGCTCCTACAATGAGCAGTTCTTC.

The V gene is TRBV18, the J gene TRBJ2-7; tentative D call: TRBD1 (7 bases). The CDR3 totals 15 residues. V lost 6 bases and J lost 5, with 20 bases in between. Germline lookup yields CDR1 KGHSH and CDR2 LQKENI. The CDR3 spells CASSPQGGGVHEQYF. CDR3 sequence (DNA): TGTGCCAGCTCCCCTCAGGGGGGCGGCGTCCACGAGCAGTACTTC.

The J gene is TRBJ2-7, the V gene TRBV9; weak D call: TRBD2 (6 bases). CDR1 is SGDLS, CDR2 YYNGEE, per germline. This CDR3 spans 14 amino acids. With 5 bases removed from V and 2 bases from J, the gap between germline ends came to 14 bases. CDR3: CASSPTSWAYEQYF. The CDR3, as DNA: TGTGCCAGCAGTCCTACTAGCTGGGCCTACGAGCAGTACTTC.

The chain employs TRBV4-3 and TRBJ1-5, with 8 bases aligning to TRBD1. CDR1 and CDR2 from the germline V gene are LGHNA and YSLEER. The CDR3 has 15 amino acids. V gave up 1 base and J gave up 5 bases; unmatched junction bases: 4. CDR3 DNA sequence: TGCGCCAGCAGCCAAGGGACAGGGAACCATCAGCCCCAGCATTTT. Its protein is CASSQGTGNHQPQHF.

This chain connects TRBV27 to TRBJ1-2; possible D gene TRBD1, 6 bases. Germline lookup yields CDR1 MNHEY and CDR2 SMNVEV (reference sequence). V was pared by 6 bases and J by 0 bases, with 11 bases between. The CDR3 consists of 14 residues. Written as DNA, the CDR3 is TGTGCCAGCAGAAACAGGGATACTAACTATGGCTACACCTTC. Translation gives CASRNRDTNYGYTF.

The chain couples TRBV7-9 to TRBJ2-2; D perhaps matches TRBD1 (5 bases). Trimming removed 1 base at V and 7 bases at J, with 7 bases between. The CDR3 has 13 residues. Germline-derived CDR1 and CDR2 are SEHNR and FQNEAQ (reference sequence). Here the CDR3 DNA reads TGTGCCAGCAGCTTAGAAGGGGTCGGGGAGCTGTTTTTT. It specifies CASSLEGVGELFF.

The chain recombines TRBV14 with TRBJ2-1; the match to TRBD2 covers 7 bases. CDR1 and CDR2 from the germline V gene are SGHDN and FVKESK. The CDR3 length is 16 residues. J was trimmed by 9 bases and V by 0 bases; bases with no gene match: 11. DNA of the CDR3: TGTGCCAGCAGCCAAGATGGGGGGGTTAGTATCGGTGAGCAGTTCTTC. This gives the protein CASSQDGGVSIGEQFF.

This clone was detected only a few times. The chain is built from TRBV24-1 and TRBJ2-2, with D possibly matching TRBD1 (6 bases). The CDR3 runs to 14 residues. Per the germline V gene, CDR1 is KGHDR and CDR2 is SFDVKD. The CDR3 nucleotides are TGTGCGACCGAGGCCAGGGGATGGTCCGGGGAGCTGTTTTTT. The encoded protein is CATEARGWSGELFF.

The J gene is TRBJ2-4, the V gene TRBV11-3; maybe TRBD1 (5 bases). CDR1 and CDR2 from the germline V gene are SGHNT and YENEEA. The length of the CDR3 is 19 residues. The germline V and J ends were trimmed by 4 bases and 0 bases, with 22 bases remaining between them. The CDR3 nucleotides are TGTGCCAGCAGCTCATTTCACAGGTTATTAGCCGTAGCCAAAAACATTCAGTACTTC. This gives the protein CASSSFHRLLAVAKNIQYF.

The chain carries TRBV6-8 and TRBJ2-1; D ambiguous. V shed 8 bases and J shed 8 bases, with 16 bases lying between them. Germline V CDR1 and CDR2: MNHGY, SAAAGT. The CDR3 loop spans 13 amino acids. The CDR3 coding sequence is TGTGCCAGCCCCTCGGTAACCCCCGATGAGCAGTTCTTC. This sequence encodes CASPSVTPDEQFF.

The chain employs TRBV5-1 and TRBJ2-3; no reliable D call. The CDR3 spans 14 residues. The V end lost 4 bases, the J end lost 3 bases, and 12 bases lay between the germline ends. CDR1 SGHRS and CDR2 YFSETQ come from the germline V gene. DNA of the CDR3: TGCGCCAGCAGCCCGGGTGGGTATACAGATACGCAGTATTTT. Protein product: CASSPGGYTDTQYF.